This is a list of T cell receptor beta chains from one sample in a study of blood T cell repertoires in COVID-19. Profiled with immunoSEQ multiplex PCR; TCRdb holds only in-frame clones, not every one. The data contain some 96,000 clones, approximately 90% of them singletons. The sequenced sample was peripheral blood. These receptor sequences come from a man aged 55 to 69 with acute or convalescent COVID-19. Both conserved end residues are part of each CDR3. D genes are given only for firm matches. Some rows mark clone size as missing; the rest say once, few, many or name a class of expanded clone.

TRBJ1-1 | NA | 11 | TRBV25-1 | NA | TGTGCCAGCAGGTTCTACGGTGAAGCTTTCTTT | CASRFYGEAFF
TRBJ1-3 | NA | 11 | TRBV19 | NA | TGTGCCAGTTTGCAGTTCTACACCATATATTTT | CASLQFYTIYF
TRBJ1-5 | NA | 14 | TRBV6-2/TRBV6-3 | NA | TGTGCCAGCAGTTACTCGAACAGCCCTGGGCCCCAGCATTTT | CASSYSNSPGPQHF
TRBJ2-7 | NA | 15 | TRBV7-8 | TRBD2 | TGTGCCAGCAGCCCATACGGGAGGGTCTCCTACGAGCAGTACTTC | CASSPYGRVSYEQYF
TRBJ1-4 | NA | 16 | TRBV18 | NA | TGTGCCAGCTCACCGTACAGGTCCGAATCCCTTGAAAAACTGTTTTTT | CASSPYRSESLEKLFF
TRBJ1-2 | NA | 15 | TRBV25-1 | NA | TGTGCCAGCAGTAAGACGAGAGGGCTCTCGGGAGGCTACACCTTC | CASSKTRGLSGGYTF
TRBJ1-1 | NA | 16 | TRBV6-6 | NA | TGTGCCAGCAGTTACTCGCAGGGCCGTCCTAACACTGAAGCTTTCTTT | CASSYSQGRPNTEAFF
TRBJ1-1 | NA | 14 | TRBV5-1 | NA | TGCGCCAGCACCCTTCAGGACGGGATCGGTGAAGCTTTCTTT | CASTLQDGIGEAFF
TRBJ1-5 | NA | 15 | TRBV6-5 | NA | TGTGCCAGCAGTTCCGCCGGGACACGGAATCAGCCCCAGCATTTT | CASSSAGTRNQPQHF
TRBJ1-5 | NA | 14 | TRBV5-5 | NA | TGTGCCAGCGCGGGGGGACAAAGGAATCAGCCCCAGCATTTT | CASAGGQRNQPQHF
TRBJ2-5 | NA | 13 | TRBV2 | NA | TGTGCCAGCACTCAACTAGTGCGGGAGACCCAGTACTTC | CASTQLVRETQYF
TRBJ2-3 | NA | 15 | TRBV6-5 | TRBD2 | TGTGCCAGCAGTCCGCAGACTAGCGGGAGGGATACGCAGTATTTT | CASSPQTSGRDTQYF
TRBJ1-2 | NA | 15 | TRBV6-1 | TRBD1 | TGTGCCAGCAGTGAAGCTTATTATCGGGGACAGACTGTCCTTTTC | CASSEAYYRGQTVLF
TRBJ1-6 | NA | 17 | TRBV7-2 | TRBD1 | TGTGCCAGCAGCCTAGATGCGCAGGGGGCATGGAGTTCACCCCTCCACTTT | CASSLDAQGAWSSPLHF
TRBJ1-5 | once | 13 | TRBV12-3/TRBV12-4 | NA | TGTGCCAGCAACGAGGAGGAGGGTCAGCCCCAGCATTTT | CASNEEEGQPQHF
TRBJ1-1 | NA | 15 | TRBV27 | TRBD1 | TGTGCCAGCAGTCCTAGGACAGGGACCCGACTTGAAGCTTTCTTT | CASSPRTGTRLEAFF
TRBJ1-3 | NA | 14 | TRBV9 | NA | TGTGCCAGCAGCGAACAGTTCTCTGGAAACACCATATATTTT | CASSEQFSGNTIYF
TRBJ1-5 | NA | 18 | TRBV7-2 | NA | TGTGCCAGCAGCAGACCACCCTCCGGGCCCCCGGGGTATCAGCCCCAGCATTTT | CASSRPPSGPPGYQPQHF
TRBJ2-1 | NA | 14 | TRBV10-1 | NA | TGCGCCAGCAGTGAGACGAGGACAGACAATGAGCAGTTCTTC | CASSETRTDNEQFF
TRBJ1-2 | NA | 13 | TRBV12-3/TRBV12-4 | NA | TGTGCCAGCAGTTCCACCGGGGGGCTCGTAGGTACCTTC | CASSSTGGLVGTF
TRBJ1-1 | NA | 15 | TRBV5-4 | TRBD1 | TGTGCCAGCAGCGATCCCGGGACAGGGCACACTGAAGCTTTCTTT | CASSDPGTGHTEAFF
TRBJ2-1 | once | 13 | TRBV14 | TRBD2 | TGTGCCAGCAGCCAAGATCGGGGGGGTGAGCAGTTCTTC | CASSQDRGGEQFF
TRBJ1-2 | NA | 11 | TRBV29-1 | NA | TGCAGCGCGCAGTACACCTATGGCTACACCTTC | CSAQYTYGYTF
TRBJ1-2 | NA | 18 | TRBV11-2 | TRBD1 | TGTGCCAGCAGCTTAGACGGTGGGACAGACCCCTCTAACTATGGCTACACCTTC | CASSLDGGTDPSNYGYTF
TRBJ1-2 | NA | 13 | TRBV27 | NA | TGTGCCAGCAGTTTAGTAGGGAGCTATGGCTACACCTTC | CASSLVGSYGYTF
TRBJ1-4 | NA | 14 | TRBV5-1 | TRBD1 | TGCGCCAGCAGCTTGGAGGGGGCGCGGGAAAAACTGTTTTTT | CASSLEGAREKLFF
TRBJ1-1 | NA | 16 | TRBV19 | TRBD1 | TGTGCCAGTAGTATTGGGGGACAGGCGGTAGGGACTGAAGCTTTCTTT | CASSIGGQAVGTEAFF
TRBJ2-1 | NA | 14 | TRBV6-5 | NA | TGTGCCAGCACTATGACAGGATTTGGGGGTGAGCAGTTCTTC | CASTMTGFGGEQFF
TRBJ1-2 | NA | 10 | TRBV20-1 | NA | TGCAGTGCAGCGAGAGAGGGCTACACCTTC | CSAAREGYTF
TRBJ1-2 | NA | 16 | TRBV5-1 | TRBD1 | TGCGCCAGCAGCTTGAGACGGACAGGCATGATCTATGGCTACACCTTC | CASSLRRTGMIYGYTF
TRBJ1-5 | NA | 15 | TRBV5-1 | TRBD1 | TGCGCCAGCAGCTTGACAGGGGAGAACAATCAGCCCCAGCATTTT | CASSLTGENNQPQHF
TRBJ1-2 | NA | 15 | TRBV25-1 | NA | TGTGCCAGCAGTGAATGGGTCGCAGGGTACCATGGCTACACCTTC | CASSEWVAGYHGYTF